The next 26 T cell receptor beta chains were all read from a single sample in a study of CD8+ T cells in alopecia areata. Stated treatment: oral pan-JAK inhibitor, 5-10 mg twice daily. Extracted RNA was reverse transcribed, and the resulting cDNA served as sequencing template. Clones were sequenced by immunoSEQ multiplex PCR, and TCRdb holds only the in-frame ones, with some missing. There are 150,000 or so clones in the sample; around half occur only once, and around a sixth lies in the top ten. The sequencing here drew on CD8+ T cells sorted from blood, taken at week 4, from a patient treated with tofacitinib. These receptors all come from a human donor with alopecia areata.

The chain combines TRBV5-6 with TRBJ2-4; no reliable D call. CDR1 is SGHDT, CDR2 YYEEEE, per germline. The germline V and J ends were trimmed by 0 bases and 0 bases, with 10 bases remaining between them. This CDR3 spans 16 amino acids. The CDR3 DNA sequence: TGTGCCAGCAGCTTGGTGGCAGAACTAGCCAAAAACATTCAGTACTTC. Translating it yields CASSLVAELAKNIQYF.

V is TRBV29-1 and J is TRBJ1-1; tentatively, D is TRBD1 (5 bases). V gave up 2 bases and J gave up 1 base, with 8 bases separating them. The CDR3 contains 13 residues. Germline assignment: CDR1 SQVTM and CDR2 ANQGSEA. For the CDR3, the DNA is TGCAGCGTTGAACAGGGCCCGAACACTGAAGCTTTCTTT. Protein: CSVEQGPNTEAFF.

V usage is TRBV9 and J usage is TRBJ2-7; no firm D call. With 0 bases removed from V and 4 bases from J, the gap between germline ends came to 8 bases. The CDR3 has 13 residues. Germline V lookup: CDR1 SGDLS, CDR2 YYNGEE. CDR3 amino acids: CASSVGPGYEQYF. Written as DNA, the CDR3 is TGTGCCAGCAGCGTAGGTCCGGGTTACGAGCAGTACTTC.

This clone was observed a handful of times. The V call is TRBV5-4, the J call TRBJ1-1, with D perhaps TRBD1 (5 bases). The CDR3 has 14 amino acids. The germline V gene encodes CDR1 SGHNT and CDR2 YYREEE (reference sequence). V was cut by 4 bases and J by 5 bases, with 15 bases left in between. CDR3 amino acids: CASSRRGTETEAFF. DNA of the CDR3: TGTGCCAGCAGCAGGCGGGGGACTGAGACTGAAGCTTTCTTT.

The V and J genes are TRBV5-4 and TRBJ1-1; D unclear. In germline, CDR1 is SGHNT, CDR2 YYREEE (reference sequence). V was clipped by 4 bases and J by 7 bases, with 14 bases between them. The CDR3 loop spans 13 amino acids. The CDR3 region is CASSPLVRDEAFF. Written as DNA, the CDR3 is TGTGCCAGCAGCCCTTTGGTGCGAGATGAAGCTTTCTTT.

Comments on this clone: An end of the junction does not agree with germline; a read error may underlie this. The chain joins TRBV7-7 to TRBJ2-5, with D perhaps TRBD2 (6 bases). This CDR3 is built from 15 residues. Germline V gene data show CDR1 as SSHAT and CDR2 as FNYEAQ (reference sequence). CDR3 nucleotides: TGTGCTAGCAGCTTGGTCGGGACTCCCCAAGAGACCCAGTACTTC. This sequence encodes CASSLVGTPQETQYF.

The chain uses TRBV20-1 and TRBJ1-1; D gene ambiguous. CDR1 DFQATT and CDR2 SNEGSKA come from the germline V gene (reference sequence). This CDR3 region has 11 residues. Trimming removed 3 bases at V and 4 bases at J, with 6 bases between. This CDR3 is CSARPTTEAFF. CDR3 sequence (DNA): TGCAGTGCTAGGCCGACCACTGAAGCTTTCTTT.

This sequence joins TRBV30 and TRBJ2-7, with D hard to call. Germline lookup yields CDR1 GTSNPN and CDR2 SVGIG (reference sequence). The CDR3 is 12 amino acids. V gave up 2 bases and J gave up 4 bases, with 9 bases separating them. Written as DNA, the CDR3 is TGTGCCTGGAGTCCCATCTCTTACGAGCAGTACTTC. Translating it yields CAWSPISYEQYF. Variable domain in full (rest from reference TRBV30 and TRBJ2-7): SQTIHQWPATLVQPVGSPLSLECTVEGTSNPNLYWYRQAAGRGLQLLFYSVGIGQISSEVPQNLSASRPQDRQFILSSKKLLLSDSGFYLCAWSPISYEQYFGPGTRLTVT.

The gene calls are TRBV27 and TRBJ2-7; D not certain. The CDR3 covers 13 residues. Germline V gene data show CDR1 as MNHEY and CDR2 as SMNVEV (reference sequence). V shed 3 bases and J shed 3 bases, with 9 bases lying between them. CDR3 DNA sequence: TGTGCCAGCAGTTTTAGTGCTAACTACGAGCAGTACTTC. Its protein product is CASSFSANYEQYF.

The chain links TRBV27 to TRBJ1-4, with 7 bases fitting TRBD1. The CDR3 is 14 residues long. V dropped 3 bases and J dropped 6; count of bases not matched to a gene: 4. The germline CDR1 and CDR2 sequences are MNHEY and SMNVEV (reference sequence). The CDR3 DNA is TGTGCCAGCAGTTTGGGACAGTCGCATGAAAAACTGTTTTTT. Translated, it gives CASSLGQSHEKLFF.

V is TRBV27 and J is TRBJ2-3; D call uncertain. The CDR3 covers 14 residues. V dropped 2 bases and J dropped 0 bases, with 6 bases sitting between them. Per the germline V gene, CDR1 is MNHEY and CDR2 is SMNVEV (reference sequence). The CDR3 DNA follows: TGTGCCAGCAGTTTAACCGGGAGCACAGATACGCAGTATTTT. Translation: CASSLTGSTDTQYF.

A few counts support this clone. CDR3 loop: CSVEARGSYEQYF. The CDR3 DNA reads TGCAGCGTTGAGGCGAGGGGCTCCTACGAGCAGTACTTC. This chain connects TRBV29-1 to TRBJ2-5; D is possibly TRBD1 or TRBD2 (5 bases each). Near its end, the DNA agrees better with TRBJ2-7, so the J call may be wrong. CDR1 and CDR2 (germline): SQVTM, ANQGSEA. The CDR3 is made up of 13 amino acids.

The chain carries TRBV11-2 and TRBJ2-7; no firm D call. Per germline, CDR1 SGHAT and CDR2 FQNNGV. This CDR3 is built from 13 residues. V was cut by 5 bases and J by 5 bases, with 13 bases left in between. Written as DNA, the CDR3 is TGTGCCAGCAGCCCCCCGTCGAGGAACGAGCAGTACTTC. Its protein product is CASSPPSRNEQYF.

This clone is a singleton in its sample. This chain links TRBV27 with TRBJ1-1; 8 bases map to TRBD1. This CDR3 contains 14 residues. Looked up from germline, CDR1 is MNHEY and CDR2 is SMNVEV (reference sequence). Trimming took 7 bases from V and 2 from J; bases not matched to a gene: 6. The CDR3 sequence: CASKVAGGNTEAFF. CDR3 sequence (DNA): TGTGCCAGCAAGGTGGCAGGGGGCAACACTGAAGCTTTCTTT.

This chain uses TRBV6-1 with TRBJ1-6; D gene uncertain. The length of the CDR3 is 15 residues. V shed 1 base and J shed 4 bases, with 8 bases lying between them. Germline V gene data show CDR1 as MNHNS and CDR2 as SASEGT. CDR3 region: CASSEERDYNSPLHF. The CDR3 bases are TGTGCCAGCAGTGAAGAAAGGGATTATAATTCACCCCTCCACTTT.

This chain links TRBV6-5 with TRBJ1-2, with TRBD1 as a possible D gene (5 bases). V gave up 4 bases and J gave up 4 bases, with 13 bases separating them. This CDR3 is 14 amino acids long. Germline CDR1 is MNHEY and CDR2 is SVGAGI. CDR3 loop: CASSLVGGSYGYTF. The CDR3 DNA reads as TGTGCCAGCAGTTTAGTCGGGGGATCCTATGGCTACACCTTC.

The chain carries TRBV27 and TRBJ1-6; D is ambiguous. The V end was cut by 7 bases, the J end by 10 bases, with 11 bases between. Germline-derived CDR1 and CDR2 are MNHEY and SMNVEV (reference sequence). The CDR3 is made up of 12 amino acids. This CDR3 is CASTLSGSPLHF. The CDR3 coding sequence is TGTGCCAGCACCCTCAGTGGATCACCCCTCCACTTT.

The chain couples TRBV30 to TRBJ1-3, with D possibly matching TRBD1 (6 bases). Deletions cut 4 bases from V and 2 bases from J, with 15 bases between. The CDR3 runs to 15 residues. Germline CDR1 is GTSNPN and CDR2 is SVGIG (reference sequence). DNA for the CDR3: TGTGCCTGGAAACCTCAGGGGCTGGCTGGAAACACCATATATTTT. Translating gives CAWKPQGLAGNTIYF.

This rearrangement joins TRBV27 to TRBJ2-5, with D perhaps being TRBD1 or TRBD2 (7 bases each). This CDR3 contains 14 residues. Germline loops: CDR1 MNHEY, CDR2 SMNVEV (reference sequence). The ends were cut back, 6 bases at V and 1 base at J, with 12 bases in the middle. The CDR3 loop is CASSTRGGQETQYF. In DNA, the CDR3 is TGTGCCAGCAGCACCAGGGGGGGCCAAGAGACCCAGTACTTC.

V usage is TRBV7-2 and J usage is TRBJ2-1; 8 bases align to TRBD2. The junction had 9 bases not matched to a gene; V was cut back by 8 bases and J by 3 bases. Germline V gene lookup returns CDR1 SGHTA and CDR2 FQGNSA. The CDR3 is 15 amino acids. The CDR3 DNA follows: TGTGCCAGCCCGCCGGGGGGGGCCCACTACAATGAGCAGTTCTTC. Encoded protein: CASPPGGAHYNEQFF.

The V call is TRBV5-6, the J call TRBJ2-7; D possibly corresponds to TRBD1 (5 bases). CDR1 and CDR2 from the germline V gene are SGHDT and YYEEEE. Deletions cut 5 bases from V and 2 bases from J, with 20 bases between. This CDR3 region has 16 residues. In DNA, the CDR3 is TGTGCCAGCAGTAACGAGAGTGGGGCGGCCGCCTACGAGCAGTACTTC. Translating it yields CASSNESGAAAYEQYF.

This clone was seen more than once but under ten times. The chain has TRBV13 and TRBJ1-1, with D tentatively TRBD1 (6 bases). V dropped 5 bases and J dropped 6 bases, with 19 bases sitting between them. Germline V gene lookup returns CDR1 PRHDT and CDR2 FYEKMQ (reference sequence). This CDR3 spans 15 amino acids. Written as DNA, the CDR3 is TGTGCCAGCAGCCTCGAAGACAGGTTTGCTCCTGAAGCTTTCTTT. Translating gives CASSLEDRFAPEAFF.

This sequence joins TRBV9 and TRBJ1-1; 7 nucleotides line up with TRBD1. This CDR3 is built from 16 residues. Germline CDR1 SGDLS, CDR2 YYNGEE. After removal of 0 bases from V and 1 base from J, the junction contained 6 bases not matched to a gene. This CDR3 reads CASSVAEEGANTEAFF. CDR3 coding DNA: TGTGCCAGCAGCGTAGCCGAGGAGGGGGCGAACACTGAAGCTTTCTTT.

The chain uses TRBV2 and TRBJ1-4; possible D gene TRBD1, 6 bases. CDR3 size: 14 residues. Germline CDR1 SNHLY, CDR2 FYNNEI. The germline V and J ends were trimmed by 5 bases and 4 bases, with 11 bases remaining between them. In nucleotides, the CDR3 is TGTGCCAGCAGTCCGGACAGCTTTAATGAAAAACTGTTTTTT. Amino acids: CASSPDSFNEKLFF.

This clone was seen a handful of times. The chain is built from TRBV7-9 and TRBJ2-5; the D gene is possibly TRBD2 (5 bases). Trimming removed 5 bases at V and 5 bases at J, with 18 bases between. The CDR3 consists of 15 residues. Germline CDR1 is SEHNR and CDR2 is FQNEAQ (reference sequence). The CDR3 bases are TGTGCCAGCAGCCCCGCCCTTGCGGGTGGTGAGACCCAGTACTTC. It encodes CASSPALAGGETQYF.

In this sample, this clone turned up once. The rearrangement links TRBV29-1 to TRBJ2-1; 11 bases fit TRBD2. The V gene's germline CDR1 is SQVTM and CDR2 ANQGSEA. The CDR3 is 15 residues long. J was trimmed by 7 bases and V by 2 bases; bases with no gene match: 7. The CDR3 here is CSVEFIAGGRNEQFF. In DNA form, the CDR3 reads TGCAGCGTTGAATTTATAGCGGGGGGGCGGAATGAGCAGTTCTTC.